This T cell receptor (beta chain) was identified in a study of T cells after yellow fever vaccination. This clonotype has a count of ten or more. Its antigen is as yet unknown. They built TCR cDNA with 5'RACE template switching, a step that put in a universal primer site and UMIs. MiXCR, applied by TCRdb to the 5' RACE reads, yields one record per CDR3 protein. The sample carries 300,000 to 450,000 distinct CDR3 sequences, around 6.4% recorded once. Study observations and caveats: There was a possibility that FACS-sorted repertoires contained abundant clonotypes contaminating from the bulk population.

The material sequenced was PBMCs, taken 5 days after the yellow fever booster vaccination. The origin of this receptor is a man aged 25-40 years who received the YFV17D yellow fever vaccine.

The CDR3 reads CSARDSGIRTDTQYF. The CDR3 DNA follows: TGCAGTGCTAGAGATAGCGGGATCCGCACAGATACGCAGTATTTT. The gene calls are TRBV20-1 and TRBJ2-3, with 8 bases lining up with TRBD2. The V and J ends lost 0 bases and 1 base, in that order; junction bases with no gene match: 3. This CDR3 is built from 15 residues. The germline V gene has CDR1 DFQATT and CDR2 SNEGSKA (reference sequence).